One sample yielded the 10 T cell receptor beta chains listed below, sequenced in a study of blood T cell repertoires in COVID-19 (dated by TCRdb to between 2020 and 2021). The library was prepared using the immunoSEQ multiplex PCR assay. Not all clones reach the TCRdb copy of this immuneACCESS table, which keeps in-frame sequences only. Checked studies attribute under half of the gap to unresolved V genes and leave the rest unexplained. Counted in this sample were over 100,000 clones; around 78% of them appeared once. The biggest ten clones account for 15% to 20% of the sample. Source material: peripheral blood. All receptors come from an older woman with acute or convalescent COVID-19.

The chain joins TRBV19 to TRBJ2-5; a possible D gene is TRBD2 (5 bases). The ends were cut back, 3 bases at V and 5 bases at J, with 10 bases in the middle. CDR1 is LNHDA and CDR2 is SQIVND in the germline V gene (reference sequence). This CDR3 region has 13 residues. The CDR3 nucleotides are TGTGCCAGTAGTATCCGGGGATGGGAGACCCAGTACTTC. It specifies CASSIRGWETQYF.

The rearrangement uses TRBV7-9 and TRBJ1-3; D remains ambiguous. This CDR3 is built from 13 residues. V shed 9 bases and J shed 4 bases, with 13 bases lying between them. Germline CDR1 is SEHNR and CDR2 is FQNEAQ (reference sequence). The CDR3 region has the DNA TGTGCCAGTCACCCCCTTGCGGGAAACACCATATATTTT. As protein: CASHPLAGNTIYF.

CDR3 bases: TGTGCCAGCAGTGCAGACAGGTTCGGCGAGCAGTACTTC. Translation: CASSADRFGEQYF. The chain links TRBV2 to TRBJ2-7; TRBD1 might be the D (6 bases). Trimming removed 4 bases from V and 6 bases from J, with 13 bases in between. CDR3 length: 13 residues. Germline assignment: CDR1 SNHLY and CDR2 FYNNEI.

As DNA, the CDR3 is TGTGCCAGCAGCCAGGGGGTCAGCTCCTACAATGAGCAGTTCTTC. It yields the protein CASSQGVSSYNEQFF. The J gene is TRBJ2-1, the V gene TRBV11-3, with 7 bases aligning to TRBD1. The V gene's germline CDR1 is SGHNT and CDR2 YENEEA. This CDR3 spans 15 amino acids. V trimming: 5 bases; J trimming: 0 bases; junction bases outside the gene matches: 4.

The chain uses TRBV11-2 and TRBJ2-1, with 7 bases fitting TRBD1. CDR3 length: 14 residues. V lost 5 bases and J lost 9; bases outside the gene matches: 10. Germline V gene sequence: CDR1 SGHAT, CDR2 FQNNGV. CDR3 nucleotides: TGTGCCAGCAGCCCGGGACAGCCGGCGAGTGAGCAGTTCTTC. Its protein is CASSPGQPASEQFF.

V gene TRBV7-6 combines with J gene TRBJ2-1; unclear D gene. The germline V gene has CDR1 SGHVS and CDR2 FNYEAQ. Trimming pared 1 base from V and 4 bases from J, leaving 14 bases between. CDR3 length: 16 amino acids. The CDR3 sequence: CASSLGVSSVYNEQFF. Here the CDR3 DNA reads TGTGCCAGCAGCTTAGGTGTCAGTTCCGTATACAATGAGCAGTTCTTC.

The chain employs TRBV6-4 and TRBJ2-1, with D maybe TRBD2 (6 bases). The CDR3 contains 13 residues. Trimming left V 2 bases short and J 10 bases short, with 12 bases between. Looked up from germline, CDR1 is MRHNA and CDR2 is SNTAGT. The CDR3 sequence: CASSDGTRLEQFF. CDR3 in DNA: TGTGCCAGCAGTGACGGGACTCGGTTGGAGCAGTTCTTC.

This clone was counted between two and nine times. This chain uses TRBV2 with TRBJ2-1, with 9 bases identical to TRBD2. The CDR3 is 15 residues long. Trimming cost V 3 bases and J 3 bases; bases outside gene matches: 3. The germline CDR1 and CDR2 sequences are SNHLY and FYNNEI. The CDR3 DNA sequence: TGTGCCAGCAGTGACGCGGGGGGGTTCTACAATGAGCAGTTCTTC. As protein: CASSDAGGFYNEQFF.

V is TRBV19 and J is TRBJ2-1, with D maybe TRBD2 (7 bases). The CDR3 spans 15 residues. The germline V gene has CDR1 LNHDA and CDR2 SQIVND (reference sequence). The V end lost 6 bases, the J end lost 4 bases, and 16 bases lay between the germline ends. The CDR3 sequence: CASSLNGGLYNEQFF. CDR3 nucleotides: TGTGCCAGTAGCCTTAACGGGGGGCTTTACAATGAGCAGTTCTTC.

The rearrangement links TRBV5-1 to TRBJ2-3; D call uncertain. The CDR3 runs 14 residues. V dropped 2 bases and J dropped 3 bases, with 10 bases sitting between them. The germline V gene has CDR1 SGHRS and CDR2 YFSETQ. The CDR3 protein is CASSFTRLTDTQYF. The CDR3 DNA follows: TGCGCCAGCAGCTTTACGCGGCTGACAGATACGCAGTATTTT.